These T cell receptor beta chains were read from a single sample in a study of blood T cell repertoires in COVID-19. The repertoire was sequenced with immunoSEQ multiplex PCR; TCRdb's copy has only in-frame clones and lacks some. This sample has more than 200,000 clones, with 80% to 90% found just once. Sample: peripheral blood. The source of these receptors is a man aged 45-60 years with acute or convalescent COVID-19. Both conserved end residues are part of each CDR3. A D gene is named only where the DNA matches it firmly. Size is omitted from some rows. Given values are once, few, many or a class for expanded clones.

>TRBV5-5|TRBD1|.|TRBJ1-5
CASSLLDRAGSINQPQHF
TGTGCCAGCAGCTTACTCGACAGGGCTGGGAGCATCAATCAGCCCCAGCATTTT
>TRBV14|.|once|TRBJ1-3
CASSQGQRDIPDF
TGTGCCAGCAGCCAAGGACAAAGAGACATTCCCGATTTT
>TRBV21-1|.|once|TRBJ2-4
CASPRFIQYF
TGTGCCAGCCCGCGCTTCATTCAGTACTTC
>TRBV5-1|TRBD1|.|TRBJ1-4
CASRGDRDNEKLFF
TGCGCCAGCAGGGGGGACAGGGATAATGAAAAACTGTTTTTT
>TRBV9|.|.|TRBJ2-1
CASSPSPEQRSYNEQFF
TGTGCCAGCAGCCCGAGCCCCGAGCAACGCTCCTACAATGAGCAGTTCTTC
>TRBV10-2|TRBD2|.|TRBJ2-1
CASSEASGGPQFF
TGCGCCAGCAGTGAGGCCAGCGGGGGGCCGCAGTTCTTC
>TRBV6-5|.|.|TRBJ1-2
CASSSPGKDGYTF
TGTGCCAGCAGCTCCCCAGGGAAGGATGGCTACACCTTC
>TRBV6-5|.|.|TRBJ2-2
CASSYSRKDTGELFF
TGTGCCAGCAGTTACTCGAGGAAAGACACCGGGGAGCTGTTTTTT
>TRBV4-2|.|.|TRBJ1-6
CASSDRTYNSPLHF
TGTGCCAGCTCTGACAGGACCTATAATTCACCCCTCCACTTT
>TRBV5-1|.|.|TRBJ2-1
CASSLLGGGLLVDEQFF
TGCGCCAGCAGCTTGTTGGGCGGGGGCCTCCTGGTGGATGAGCAGTTCTTC
>TRBV3-1/TRBV3-2|TRBD2|.|TRBJ2-7
CASSPQPSGEQYF
TGTGCCAGCAGCCCTCAACCTAGCGGCGAGCAGTACTTC
>TRBV13|.|.|TRBJ2-5
CASSQRQGSGVETQYF
TGTGCCAGCAGCCAACGACAGGGGAGCGGGGTAGAGACCCAGTACTTC
>TRBV2|TRBD2|.|TRBJ2-5
CASRTSGGQETQYF
TGTGCCAGCAGGACTAGCGGGGGGCAAGAGACCCAGTACTTC
>TRBV6-1|TRBD2|.|TRBJ2-7
CASSETHRWGGYREQYF
TGTGCCAGCAGTGAAACCCATCGTTGGGGGGGGTACAGGGAGCAGTACTTC
>TRBV7-2|.|.|TRBJ1-3
CASSTQGRNTIYF
TGTGCCAGCAGCACACAGGGTCGAAACACCATATATTTT
>TRBV2|.|.|TRBJ2-7
CASSSSQGGEQYF
TGTGCCAGCAGTTCCAGCCAGGGCGGCGAGCAGTACTTC
>TRBV18|TRBD2|.|TRBJ2-3
CASTLVAGGGTDTQYF
TGTGCCAGCACCCTCGTAGCGGGGGGCGGCACAGATACGCAGTATTTT
>TRBV3-1/TRBV3-2|TRBD1|.|TRBJ1-1
CASSHGGGEGAFF
TGTGCCAGCAGCCACGGAGGGGGCGAGGGAGCTTTCTTT
>TRBV5-4|TRBD1|.|TRBJ1-6
CASSLERGRNNSPLHF
TGTGCCAGCAGCTTGGAGAGGGGGCGTAATAATTCACCCCTCCACTTT
>TRBV18|.|few|TRBJ1-1
CASSPGRSNTEAFF
TGTGCCAGCTCACCGGGCAGGTCGAACACTGAAGCTTTCTTT
>TRBV5-6|.|.|TRBJ1-2
CASSWNREYLF
TGTGCCAGCAGCTGGAACAGGGAGTACCTCTTC
>TRBV10-1|.|.|TRBJ1-1
CASRQGMNTEAFF
TGCGCCAGCAGACAGGGCATGAACACTGAAGCTTTCTTT
>TRBV3-1/TRBV3-2|TRBD1|.|TRBJ1-6
CASSQHRGPQINSPLHF
TGTGCCAGCAGCCAACACAGGGGGCCTCAGATTAATTCACCCCTCCACTTT
>TRBV2|.|.|TRBJ2-3
CARNGVAGTDTQYF
TGTGCCAGGAATGGTGTAGCGGGCACAGATACGCAGTATTTT
>TRBV11-3|.|once|TRBJ2-2
CASSSQPYRGGYTGELFF
TGTGCCAGCAGCTCCCAACCTTACAGGGGAGGTTACACCGGGGAGCTGTTTTTT
>TRBV7-8|.|.|TRBJ1-3
CASSLGDIRNTIYF
TGTGCCAGCAGCCTAGGGGACATTCGAAACACCATATATTTT
>TRBV11-1|TRBD1|.|TRBJ1-2
CASSLQTGLSDGYTF
TGTGCCAGCAGCCTGCAGACAGGGTTAAGTGATGGCTACACCTTC
>TRBV6-2/TRBV6-3|TRBD1|.|TRBJ1-2
CASSYGTGRRNYGYTF
TGTGCCAGCAGTTACGGGACAGGGAGGAGAAACTATGGCTACACCTTC
>TRBV7-2|.|.|TRBJ2-5
CASSSQGRSGQETQYF
TGTGCCAGCAGCTCGCAGGGTCGGTCGGGCCAAGAGACCCAGTACTTC
>TRBV19|.|.|TRBJ1-5
CASSISRGGNQPQHF
TGTGCCAGTAGTATATCCAGGGGCGGTAATCAGCCCCAGCATTTT
>TRBV9|.|.|TRBJ2-4
CASSPSIHPPGNIQYF
TGTGCCAGCAGCCCCAGCATACACCCACCGGGGAACATTCAGTACTTC
>TRBV5-6|.|.|TRBJ1-5
CASSGAPNQPQHF
TGTGCCAGCAGTGGAGCCCCCAATCAGCCCCAGCATTTT
>TRBV7-2|.|.|TRBJ1-2
CASSPGWSNYGYTF
TGTGCCAGCAGCCCAGGGTGGTCTAACTATGGCTACACCTTC
>TRBV6-5|.|.|TRBJ2-7
CASTMVGGSSYEQYF
TGTGCCAGCACCATGGTCGGGGGAAGCTCCTACGAGCAGTACTTC
>TRBV19|TRBD1|.|TRBJ1-2
CASSIYTGVNYGYTF
TGTGCCAGTAGTATTTATACAGGGGTGAACTATGGCTACACCTTC
>TRBV7-6|.|.|TRBJ2-1
CASSPRHGGSSYNEQFF
TGTGCCAGCAGCCCCCGTCACGGGGGTAGCTCCTACAATGAGCAGTTCTTC
>TRBV19|.|once|TRBJ1-1
CASSISPFEGRVNTEAFF
TGTGCCAGTAGTATATCCCCATTTGAGGGTAGGGTAAACACTGAAGCTTTCTTT
>TRBV30|TRBD2|once|TRBJ2-3
CAWSWTLLAGGADTQYF
TGTGCCTGGAGTTGGACCCTACTAGCGGGGGGTGCAGATACGCAGTATTTT
>TRBV6-5|.|.|TRBJ1-1
CASSYSDKPNTEAFF
TGTGCCAGCAGTTACTCGGACAAACCGAACACTGAAGCTTTCTTT
>TRBV9|.|.|TRBJ1-5
CASSPNINSNQPQHF
TGTGCCAGCAGCCCGAACATAAATAGCAATCAGCCCCAGCATTTT
>TRBV5-1|TRBD2|.|TRBJ2-5
CASSLVGLGQETQYF
TGCGCCAGCAGCTTGGTCGGACTAGGGCAAGAGACCCAGTACTTC
>TRBV5-6|.|once|TRBJ1-2
CASTTQGFFGYTF
TGTGCCAGCACCACCCAGGGGTTCTTTGGCTACACCTTC
>TRBV28|.|.|TRBJ2-7
CASSLGGGVTLEQYF
TGTGCCAGCAGCCTGGGGGGGGGCGTAACCCTCGAGCAGTACTTC
>TRBV27|.|.|TRBJ2-1
CASSRYSIRSYNEQFF
TGTGCCAGCAGCCGGTATAGCATCCGCTCCTACAATGAGCAGTTCTTC
>TRBV5-1|TRBD1|.|TRBJ1-3
CASSLALTGDGNTIYF
TGCGCCAGCAGCTTGGCTTTGACAGGGGATGGAAACACCATATATTTT
>TRBV25-1|TRBD2|.|TRBJ2-1
CASSAMTSGYNEQFF
TGTGCCAGCAGTGCTATGACTAGCGGATACAATGAGCAGTTCTTC
>TRBV6-5|.|.|TRBJ1-1
CASSYSRKWANTEAFF
TGTGCCAGCAGTTACTCCCGTAAGTGGGCGAACACTGAAGCTTTCTTT
>TRBV6-2/TRBV6-3|.|.|TRBJ1-1
CASSYTKVEAFF
TGTGCCAGCAGTTACACTAAGGTTGAAGCTTTCTTT
>TRBV6-5|.|.|TRBJ2-3
CASRQGSTDTQYF
TGTGCCAGCAGGCAGGGTAGCACAGATACGCAGTATTTT
>TRBV7-2|.|once|TRBJ1-5
CASSLVSVSQPQHF
TGTGCCAGCAGCTTAGTTTCAGTTTCTCAGCCCCAGCATTTT